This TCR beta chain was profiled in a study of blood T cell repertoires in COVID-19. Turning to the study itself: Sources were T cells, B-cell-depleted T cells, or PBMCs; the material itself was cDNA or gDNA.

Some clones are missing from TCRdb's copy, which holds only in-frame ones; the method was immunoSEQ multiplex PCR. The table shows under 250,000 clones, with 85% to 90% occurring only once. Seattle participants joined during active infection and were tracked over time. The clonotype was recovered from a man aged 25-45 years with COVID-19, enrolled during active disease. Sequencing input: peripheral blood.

CDR3 DNA sequence: TGTGCCAGCAGCTTAGATTCCGGGACAACTGGAAACACCATATATTTT. It translates to CASSLDSGTTGNTIYF. This chain connects TRBV7-6 to TRBJ1-3; tentative D call: TRBD1 (6 bases). The CDR3 covers 16 residues. Germline V CDR1 and CDR2: SGHVS, FNYEAQ. Trimming stripped 1 base from V and 2 bases from J, with 12 bases between.